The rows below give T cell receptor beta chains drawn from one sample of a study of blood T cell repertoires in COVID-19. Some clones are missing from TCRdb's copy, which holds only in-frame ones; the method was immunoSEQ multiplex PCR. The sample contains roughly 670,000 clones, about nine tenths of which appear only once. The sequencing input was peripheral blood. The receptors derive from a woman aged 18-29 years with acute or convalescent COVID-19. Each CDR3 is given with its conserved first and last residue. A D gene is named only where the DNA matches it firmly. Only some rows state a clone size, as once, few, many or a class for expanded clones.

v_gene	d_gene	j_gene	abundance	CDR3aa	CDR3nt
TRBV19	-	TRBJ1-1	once	CASSTFTSTEAFF	TGTGCCAGTAGTACCTTCACAAGCACTGAAGCTTTCTTT
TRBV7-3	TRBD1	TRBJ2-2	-	CASSVQQGATGELFF	TGTGCCAGCAGCGTCCAACAGGGGGCAACCGGGGAGCTGTTTTTT
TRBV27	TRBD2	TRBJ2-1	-	CASSPGLAGGDNEQFF	TGTGCCAGCAGTCCCGGACTAGCGGGGGGGGACAATGAGCAGTTCTTC
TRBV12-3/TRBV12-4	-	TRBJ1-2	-	CASLRTEDYGYTF	TGTGCCAGCCTACGGACAGAAGACTATGGCTACACCTTC
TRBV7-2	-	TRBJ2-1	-	CASSLISGRYNEQFF	TGTGCCAGCAGCTTAATTAGCGGACGCTACAATGAGCAGTTCTTC
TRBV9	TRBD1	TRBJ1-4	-	CASSVLTGSSEKLFF	TGTGCCAGCAGCGTCCTGACAGGGTCGAGTGAAAAACTGTTTTTT
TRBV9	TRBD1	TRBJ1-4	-	CASSEGDSLGEKLFF	TGTGCCAGCAGCGAGGGGGACAGCTTGGGGGAAAAACTGTTTTTT
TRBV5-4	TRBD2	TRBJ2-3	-	CASSVGTSRADTQYF	TGTGCCAGCAGCGTAGGGACTAGCAGGGCAGATACGCAGTATTTT
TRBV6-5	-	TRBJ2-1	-	CASSYWRASSYNEQFF	TGTGCCAGCAGTTACTGGAGGGCCTCCTCCTACAATGAGCAGTTCTTC
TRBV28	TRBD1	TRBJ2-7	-	CASSGGQGNDEQYF	TGTGCCAGCAGTGGGGGACAGGGTAACGACGAGCAGTACTTC
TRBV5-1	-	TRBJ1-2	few	CASRGSYGYTF	TGCGCCAGCAGGGGCTCATATGGCTACACCTTC
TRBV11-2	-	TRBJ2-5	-	CASSLENRPSATQYF	TGTGCCAGCAGCTTAGAAAACAGGCCCTCGGCGACCCAGTACTTC
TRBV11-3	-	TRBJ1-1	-	CASSLTRGSGAFF	TGTGCCAGCAGCTTAACCCGGGGGAGCGGGGCTTTCTTT
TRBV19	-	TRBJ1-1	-	CASSPTGDNTEAFF	TGTGCCAGTAGTCCTACAGGAGATAACACTGAAGCTTTCTTT
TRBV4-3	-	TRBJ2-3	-	CASSQERRPGDTQYF	TGCGCCAGCAGCCAAGAACGCCGACCGGGGGATACGCAGTATTTT
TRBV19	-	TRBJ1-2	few	CASGSGGYTF	TGTGCCAGTGGGAGTGGGGGCTACACCTTC
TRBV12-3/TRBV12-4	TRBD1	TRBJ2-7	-	CASSPGGTYEQYF	TGTGCCAGCAGTCCAGGGGGTACCTACGAGCAGTACTTC
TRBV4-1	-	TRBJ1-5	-	CASSQAYFLNQPQHF	TGCGCCAGCAGCCAAGCGTATTTCCTCAATCAGCCCCAGCATTTT
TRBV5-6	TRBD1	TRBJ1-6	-	CASSLYRDRVSPLHF	TGTGCCAGCAGCTTGTACCGGGACAGGGTTTCACCCCTCCACTTT
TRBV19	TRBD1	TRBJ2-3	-	CASQRGRGDTQYF	TGTGCCAGCCAGAGGGGGCGCGGGGATACGCAGTATTTT
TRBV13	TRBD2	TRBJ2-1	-	CASSWTSGGARLAGEQFF	TGTGCCAGCAGTTGGACTAGCGGGGGGGCCCGGTTGGCGGGTGAGCAGTTCTTC
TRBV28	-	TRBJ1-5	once	CASSFLAEGRTQPQHF	TGTGCCAGCAGTTTCCTCGCTGAAGGGAGGACTCAGCCCCAGCATTTT
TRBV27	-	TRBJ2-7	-	CASSLLGDISHEQYF	TGTGCCAGCAGTTTACTCGGGGACATCTCCCACGAGCAGTACTTC
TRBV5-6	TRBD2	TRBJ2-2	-	CASSLLPSGGASGELFF	TGTGCCAGCAGCTTGCTACCTAGCGGGGGGGCTTCCGGGGAGCTGTTTTTT
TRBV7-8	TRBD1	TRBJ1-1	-	CASSTDRFRMNTEAFF	TGTGCCAGCAGCACGGACAGGTTTAGGATGAACACTGAAGCTTTCTTT
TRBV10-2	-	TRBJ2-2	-	CASRGANPVVGELFF	TGCGCCAGCAGAGGGGCCAACCCGGTCGTCGGGGAGCTGTTTTTT
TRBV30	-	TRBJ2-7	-	CAGGARPYEQYF	TGTGCCGGGGGGGCCAGGCCCTACGAGCAGTACTTC
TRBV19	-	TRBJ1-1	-	CASSIWRSGETFF	TGTGCCAGTAGTATATGGAGGTCAGGGGAGACTTTCTTT
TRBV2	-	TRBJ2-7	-	CASSERRATYEQYF	TGTGCCAGCAGTGAGAGGCGCGCCACCTACGAGCAGTACTTC
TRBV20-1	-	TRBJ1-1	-	CSASEPESNTEAFF	TGCAGTGCTAGTGAGCCAGAATCGAACACTGAAGCTTTCTTT
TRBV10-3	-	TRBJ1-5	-	CAISDLEGVRQPQHF	TGTGCCATCAGTGACCTCGAAGGCGTCAGGCAGCCCCAGCATTTT
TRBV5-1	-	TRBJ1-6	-	CASSPGGGTDSPLHF	TGCGCCAGCAGCCCGGGGGGGGGAACGGATTCACCCCTCCACTTT
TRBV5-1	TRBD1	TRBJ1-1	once	CASSPRTGGDGEAFF	TGCGCCAGCAGCCCACGGACAGGGGGCGACGGTGAAGCTTTCTTT
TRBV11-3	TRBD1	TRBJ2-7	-	CASSLGQGAKSYEQYF	TGTGCCAGCAGCTTAGGACAGGGGGCCAAGTCCTACGAGCAGTACTTC
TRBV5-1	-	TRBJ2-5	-	CASSAGLSEGETQYF	TGCGCCAGCAGCGCAGGACTATCCGAGGGAGAGACCCAGTACTTC
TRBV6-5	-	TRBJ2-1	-	CASSYVQVNRGEQFF	TGTGCCAGCAGTTACGTCCAGGTAAACCGGGGTGAGCAGTTCTTC
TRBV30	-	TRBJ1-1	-	CAWSLREGTEAFF	TGTGCCTGGAGTCTAAGGGAGGGGACTGAAGCTTTCTTT